This TCR beta chain was identified during a study of CD8+ T cells in alopecia areata. Overall study results and limits: Possibly as an HLA-related effect, TCR sharing across patients appeared less clear than in mice. Compared with normal scalp, lesional scalp had higher clonality and more expanded CD8+ clones. Scalp specimens additionally yield sequences from normal skin's resident alphabeta T cells.

CD4+ cells from roughly five patients underwent sorting into CD25+CD127- cells. The study team obtained lesional scalp punch biopsies and peripheral blood from alopecia areata patients. The V end lost 2 bases, the J end lost 6 bases, and 6 bases lay between the germline ends. CDR1 KGHSH and CDR2 LQKENI come from the germline V gene. CDR3 size: 12 residues. This clone rates as medium-sized. The antigen is undetermined. The identical CDR3 is also encoded by other nucleotide sequences in the sample. Sequencing used cDNA as its template, made by extracting RNA and reverse transcribing it. Here immunoSEQ multiplex PCR was the method, and the copy in TCRdb shows in-frame clones only, minus some. The sample yields 37,000 or so clones, nearly 55% seen once.

Sequenced input: CD4+ Tregs sorted from blood. The chain employs TRBV18 and TRBJ2-3; D is unclear. The sequence was obtained from a human donor with alopecia areata. CDR3 sequence reads: CASSPRADTQYF. As DNA, the CDR3 is TGTGCCAGCTCACCAAGGGCGGATACGCAGTATTTT. Full variable domain (remainder filled in from reference TRBV18 and TRBJ2-3): NAGVMQNPRHLVRRRGQEARLRCSPMKGHSHVYWYRQLPEEGLKFMVYLQKENIIDESGMPKERFSAEFPKEGPSILRIQQVVRGDSAAYFCASSPRADTQYFGPGTRLTVL.